One and the same sample provided the 16 T cell receptor beta chains below, sequenced in a study of OX40 agonist ivuxolimab in advanced cancers. Repertoires were generated with immunoSEQ multiplex PCR, while TCRdb's copy carries only in-frame clones and drops some. The sample carries about 15,000 clones, roughly 81% recorded once. The input for sequencing was CD4+ or CD8+ T cells sorted from blood, taken in a trial of the OX40 agonist ivuxolimab. Every receptor here comes from an adult with an advanced solid tumor such as melanoma, head and neck, liver or kidney cancer.

This chain uses TRBV7-9 with TRBJ2-2; D is ambiguous. Trimming shortened V by 3 bases and J by 2 bases, and 4 bases separated the two germline ends. The CDR3 sequence is 13 residues long. Germline lookup yields CDR1 SEHNR and CDR2 FQNEAQ (reference sequence). The CDR3 DNA follows: TGTGCCAGCAGCTTTCCCAACACCGGGGAGCTGTTTTTT. The encoded protein is CASSFPNTGELFF. Looking up the rest from reference TRBV7-9 and TRBJ2-2 gives the full variable domain: DTGVSQNPRHKITKRGQNVTFRCDPISEHNRLYWYRQTLGQGPEFLTYFQNEAQLEKSRLLSDRFSAERPKGSFSTLEIQRTEQGDSAMYLCASSFPNTGELFFGEGSRLTVL.

V and J are TRBV7-9 and TRBJ1-2; D not certain. The V end was cut by 5 bases, the J end by 4 bases, with 23 bases between. The length of the CDR3 is 17 residues. Germline V gives CDR1 SEHNR, CDR2 FQNEAQ (reference sequence). The CDR3 loop is CASSHPPGDMGIYGYTF. The DNA of the CDR3 is TGTGCCAGCAGCCACCCACCTGGAGATATGGGAATCTATGGCTACACCTTC.

The chain employs TRBV30 and TRBJ2-1; no definite D call. Germline V lookup: CDR1 GTSNPN, CDR2 SVGIG (reference sequence). The CDR3 totals 11 residues. Trimming removed 2 bases from V and 10 bases from J, with 9 bases in between. The CDR3 bases are TGTGCCTGGAGTATCTCCCGCGAGCAGTTCTTC. It specifies CAWSISREQFF.

CDR3 residues: CASSSSGMGSYEQYF. The CDR3 nucleotides are TGTGCCAGCAGCTCAAGCGGGATGGGCTCCTACGAGCAGTACTTC. The chain combines TRBV5-6 with TRBJ2-7; 7 positions match TRBD2. The V segment lost 3 bases and the J segment 0 bases; nucleotides outside the gene matches: 6. The CDR3 is 15 residues long. CDR1 and CDR2 (germline): SGHDT, YYEEEE.

The CDR3 loop is CASSLTQGARHSGANVLTF. DNA for the CDR3: TGTGCCAGCAGCTTAACCCAGGGGGCGCGACACTCTGGGGCCAACGTCCTGACTTTC. The chain links TRBV7-6 to TRBJ2-6, with 8 bases matching TRBD1. Germline lookup yields CDR1 SGHVS and CDR2 FNYEAQ. The CDR3 has 19 residues. V trimming: 2 bases; J trimming: 0 bases; junction bases outside the gene matches: 9.

This rearrangement joins TRBV27 to TRBJ2-1, with 7 bases identical to TRBD1. The length of the CDR3 is 13 residues. Per the germline V gene, CDR1 is MNHEY and CDR2 is SMNVEV (reference sequence). V was pared by 6 bases and J by 4 bases, with 3 bases of the junction left unmatched. The CDR3 sequence is CASRGTVYNEQFF. The CDR3 DNA follows: TGTGCCAGCAGGGGGACAGTTTACAATGAGCAGTTCTTC.

The chain combines TRBV14 with TRBJ2-3, with D possibly matching TRBD1 (6 bases). The CDR3 runs 17 residues. The V gene's germline CDR1 is SGHDN and CDR2 FVKESK. The V gene lost 0 bases and the J gene lost 0 bases, with 13 bases spanning the gap. The CDR3 is CASSQEPGASSTDTQYF. The CDR3 DNA sequence: TGTGCCAGCAGCCAAGAACCAGGGGCATCTAGCACAGATACGCAGTATTTT.

The chain recombines TRBV11-2 with TRBJ2-1, with TRBD2 matching over 8 bases. This CDR3 is 15 amino acids long. The V segment lost 1 base and the J segment 8 bases; nucleotides outside the gene matches: 7. Germline CDR1 is SGHAT and CDR2 is FQNNGV. Here the CDR3 DNA reads TGTGCCAGCAGCTTAGGCCTGCTAGCGGGCTATGAGCAGTTCTTC. This gives the protein CASSLGLLAGYEQFF.

The chain employs TRBV4-2 and TRBJ2-7; either TRBD1 or TRBD2 may supply D (5 bases each). The germline V gene has CDR1 LGHNA and CDR2 YNFKEQ. CDR3 size: 15 residues. V dropped 5 bases and J dropped 0 bases, with 14 bases sitting between them. The CDR3 here is CASSVGTASSYEQYF. The CDR3 region has the DNA TGTGCCAGCAGCGTAGGGACGGCTAGCTCCTACGAGCAGTACTTC.

The chain combines TRBV7-9 with TRBJ1-2; D might be TRBD1 (5 bases). The V end was cut by 0 bases, the J end by 8 bases, with 13 bases between. The germline V gene encodes CDR1 SEHNR and CDR2 FQNEAQ (reference sequence). The CDR3 runs 14 residues. This CDR3 is CASSLAGARNGYTF. DNA of the CDR3: TGTGCCAGCAGCTTAGCAGGGGCCCGTAACGGCTACACCTTC.

The count of this clone is one. This chain uses TRBV7-9 with TRBJ1-2, with 7 positions matching TRBD1. V lost 2 bases and J lost 8; bases outside the gene matches: 11. The CDR3 spans 15 residues. From germline, CDR1 is SEHNR and CDR2 FQNEAQ (reference sequence). CDR3 sequence reads: CASSLLLETGSGYTF. The CDR3 DNA sequence: TGTGCCAGCAGCTTACTTCTCGAGACAGGGAGCGGCTACACCTTC. Filled out from reference TRBV7-9 and TRBJ1-2, the complete variable domain reads DTGVSQNPRHKITKRGQNVTFRCDPISEHNRLYWYRQTLGQGPEFLTYFQNEAQLEKSRLLSDRFSAERPKGSFSTLEIQRTEQGDSAMYLCASSLLLETGSGYTFGSGTRLTVV.

This rearrangement joins TRBV27 to TRBJ1-2; TRBD1 agrees at 7 bases. The trim removed 3 bases at V and 5 bases at J, leaving 3 bases unmatched. Germline V lookup: CDR1 MNHEY, CDR2 SMNVEV (reference sequence). This CDR3 is built from 13 residues. CDR3 residues: CASSFRDSYGYTF. In DNA form, the CDR3 reads TGTGCCAGCAGTTTTCGGGACAGTTATGGCTACACCTTC.

The chain recombines TRBV5-1 with TRBJ2-7, with D unresolved. Trimming stripped 0 bases from V and 5 bases from J, with 12 bases between. CDR1 is SGHRS, CDR2 YFSETQ, per germline. The CDR3 spans 14 residues. The CDR3 region is CASSLEGSINEQYF. The CDR3 DNA reads TGCGCCAGCAGCTTGGAGGGTAGCATCAACGAGCAGTACTTC.

A note on this clone: The sample contains more than one DNA sequence encoding this CDR3. V usage is TRBV7-2 and J usage is TRBJ1-2; D may be TRBD1 (5 bases). The germline gives CDR1 SGHTA, CDR2 FQGNSA. V was shortened by 1 base and J by 4 bases, with 13 bases between the two germline ends. The CDR3 extends over 15 amino acids. The CDR3 sequence: CASSLDFGGSYGYTF. The CDR3 bases are TGTGCCAGCAGCTTAGATTTCGGGGGGAGCTATGGCTACACCTTC.

This chain links TRBV7-6 with TRBJ1-1; no clear D. The V end lost 1 base, the J end lost 7 bases, and 7 bases lay between the germline ends. Looked up from germline, CDR1 is SGHVS and CDR2 is FNYEAQ. There are 12 residues in the CDR3. CDR3 nucleotides: TGTGCCAGCAGCTTAGTTTCGGGTGAAGCTTTCTTT. Its translation: CASSLVSGEAFF.

V gene TRBV11-3 combines with J gene TRBJ2-1; D ambiguous. The CDR3 consists of 14 residues. The germline V and J ends were trimmed by 3 bases and 5 bases, with 11 bases remaining between them. Germline CDR1 is SGHNT and CDR2 is YENEEA. CDR3 loop: CASSLGRNHNEQFF. The CDR3 DNA reads TGTGCCAGCAGCTTGGGCCGGAACCACAATGAGCAGTTCTTC.